This T cell receptor (beta chain) was documented in a study of T cells in Graves' hyperthyroidism and ophthalmopathy. About the study: Initial diagnosis, before any treatment, was when peripheral blood was collected. Findings and limits, study-wide: Within blood appeared most thyroid clonotypes that had expanded above 0.001.

TCR beta CDR3 sequences were amplified from RNA transcripts. TCR CDR3 regions were first amplified by RT-PCR with HTBI primers. A single record per CDR3 protein comes from TCRdb applying MiXCR to the multiplex PCR reads. This repertoire shows more than 450,000 distinct CDR3 sequences, approximately 14% found once; its top ten account for 11% to 15%. Hyperthyroidism was newly diagnosed in patients aged 18 to 65 (duration under 2 months). The CDR3 extends over 13 amino acids. In germline, CDR1 is MNHEY, CDR2 SVGEGT. To note about this clonotype: No antigen is known for it. A read error is possible here, since a much larger clone lies one base away.

The sequenced sample was blood. The receptor's source is a middle-aged woman with Graves' hyperthyroidism. The chain couples TRBV6-2 or TRBV6-3 to TRBJ2-5, with 9 bases identical to TRBD2. The CDR3 loop is CASSPSGASTQCF. As DNA, the CDR3 is TGTGCCAGCAGTCCTAGCGGGGCTTCGACCCAGTGCTTC.